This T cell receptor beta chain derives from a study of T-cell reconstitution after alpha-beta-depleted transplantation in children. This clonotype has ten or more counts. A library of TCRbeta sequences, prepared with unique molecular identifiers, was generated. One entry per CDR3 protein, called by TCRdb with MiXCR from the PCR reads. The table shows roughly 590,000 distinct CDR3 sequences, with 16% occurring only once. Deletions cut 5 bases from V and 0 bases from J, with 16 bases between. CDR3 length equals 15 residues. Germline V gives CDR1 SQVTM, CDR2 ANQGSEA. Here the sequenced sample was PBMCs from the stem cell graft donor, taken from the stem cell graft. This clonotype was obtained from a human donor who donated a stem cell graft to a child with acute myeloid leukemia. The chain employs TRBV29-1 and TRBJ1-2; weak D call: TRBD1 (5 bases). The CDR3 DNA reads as TGCAGCGTTTTAGCCTCAGGGATGGCTAACTATGGCTACACCTTC. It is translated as CSVLASGMANYGYTF.